This section outlines one T cell receptor (beta chain) sequence together with its context. These data come from a study of T cell changes during pregnancy in multiple sclerosis. The data were produced by immunoSEQ multiplex PCR, yet TCRdb's version contains in-frame clones alone and is incomplete. The sample consists of 55,000 to 70,000 clones, roughly 92% of them appearing once. The CDR3 is 11 residues long. CDR1 is SGHTA, CDR2 FQGTGA, per germline. Deletions cut 4 bases from V and 5 bases from J, with 3 bases between. This receptor was identified in a female donor in good health, enrolled as a control in a pregnancy study. Sequences were derived from CD8+ T cells from peripheral blood mononuclear cells, sampled in the third trimester of pregnancy. This chain joins TRBV7-3 and TRBJ1-5, with no clear D. CDR3 sequence: CASSSHQPQHF. CDR3 sequence (DNA): TGTGCCAGCAGCTCTCATCAGCCCCAGCATTTT.